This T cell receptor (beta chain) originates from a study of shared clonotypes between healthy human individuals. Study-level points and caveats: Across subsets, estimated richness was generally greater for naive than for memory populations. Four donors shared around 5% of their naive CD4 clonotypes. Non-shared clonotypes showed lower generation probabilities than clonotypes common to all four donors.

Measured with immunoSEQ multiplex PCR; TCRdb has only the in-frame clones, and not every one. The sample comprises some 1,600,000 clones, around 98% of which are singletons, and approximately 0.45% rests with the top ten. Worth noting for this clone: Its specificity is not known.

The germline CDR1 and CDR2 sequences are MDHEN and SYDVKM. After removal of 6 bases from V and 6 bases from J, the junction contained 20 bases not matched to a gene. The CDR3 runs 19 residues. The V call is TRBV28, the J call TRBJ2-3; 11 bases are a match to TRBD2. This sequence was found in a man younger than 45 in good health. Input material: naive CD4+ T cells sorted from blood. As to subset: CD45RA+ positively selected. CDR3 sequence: CASSPSLAGVAPLGDTQYF. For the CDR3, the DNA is TGTGCCAGCAGCCCTTCACTAGCGGGAGTGGCCCCCTTGGGGGATACGCAGTATTTT.